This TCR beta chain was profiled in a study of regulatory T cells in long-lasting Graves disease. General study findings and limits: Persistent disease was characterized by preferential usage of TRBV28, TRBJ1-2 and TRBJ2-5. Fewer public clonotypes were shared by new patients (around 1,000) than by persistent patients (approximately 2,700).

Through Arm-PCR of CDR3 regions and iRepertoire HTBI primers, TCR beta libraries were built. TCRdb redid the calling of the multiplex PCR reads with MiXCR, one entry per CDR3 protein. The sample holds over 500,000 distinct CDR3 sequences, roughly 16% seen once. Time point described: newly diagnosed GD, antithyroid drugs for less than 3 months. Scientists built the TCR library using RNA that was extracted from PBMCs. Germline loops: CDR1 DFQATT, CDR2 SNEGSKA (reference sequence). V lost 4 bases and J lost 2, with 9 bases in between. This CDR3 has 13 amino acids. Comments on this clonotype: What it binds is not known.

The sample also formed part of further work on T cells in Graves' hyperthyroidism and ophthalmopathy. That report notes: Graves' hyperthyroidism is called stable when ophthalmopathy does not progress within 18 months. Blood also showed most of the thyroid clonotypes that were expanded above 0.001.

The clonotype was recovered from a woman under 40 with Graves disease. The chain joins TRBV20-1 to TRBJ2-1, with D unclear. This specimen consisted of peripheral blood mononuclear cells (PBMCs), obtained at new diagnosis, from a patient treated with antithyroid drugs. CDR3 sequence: CSATSQAYNEQFF. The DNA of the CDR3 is TGCAGTGCTACCTCTCAGGCCTACAATGAGCAGTTCTTC.